The TCR beta chain described here comes from a study of T cells in localized non-small cell lung cancer. This clone was observed once. What it recognizes is unknown. V was trimmed by 3 bases and J by 4 bases, leaving 9 bases between them. The length of the CDR3 is 13 residues. Germline V lookup: CDR1 MNHNS, CDR2 SASEGT. Study-wide results and caveats: Longer overall survival associated with higher blood T cell density; shorter survival with higher adjacent-lung clonality. Uninvolved adjacent lung showed the highest T cell clonality, exceeding tumor. Heterogeneity stays possible, as sequencing covered only one tumor region.

Data came from immunoSEQ multiplex PCR; TCRdb stores just in-frame clones and leaves some out. The sample includes over 45,000 clones, 70% to 90% seen only once; the top ten take roughly a sixth. The genes are TRBV6-1 and TRBJ1-1; the D gene is possibly TRBD1 (5 bases). Sequences were derived from PBMCs, sampled before any cancer treatment. The clonotype was recovered from a female donor with stage II lung adenocarcinoma. In DNA, the CDR3 is TGTGCCAGCAGTGAGCAGGGAATCACTGAAGCTTTCTTT. Its protein product is CASSEQGITEAFF.